The sequence of this T cell receptor (beta chain) was determined in a study of identifying expanded T cells in peripheral blood. This clone occurred a few times. The method was immunoSEQ multiplex PCR; TCRdb's version includes in-frame clones alone and lacks a portion of them. The sample lists about 86,000 clones, approximately 85% occurring once. The CDR3 consists of 13 residues. Germline V gives CDR1 MNHNS, CDR2 SASEGT. Trimming took 3 bases from V and 6 from J, leaving 11 bases between them. Sequencing was performed on blood. The V and J genes are TRBV6-1 and TRBJ1-2; unclear D gene. The TCR sequence derives from a person aged 18 to 75 in good health. The CDR3 loop reads CASSEREPDGYTF. CDR3 in DNA: TGTGCCAGCAGTGAGAGGGAGCCTGATGGCTACACCTTC.